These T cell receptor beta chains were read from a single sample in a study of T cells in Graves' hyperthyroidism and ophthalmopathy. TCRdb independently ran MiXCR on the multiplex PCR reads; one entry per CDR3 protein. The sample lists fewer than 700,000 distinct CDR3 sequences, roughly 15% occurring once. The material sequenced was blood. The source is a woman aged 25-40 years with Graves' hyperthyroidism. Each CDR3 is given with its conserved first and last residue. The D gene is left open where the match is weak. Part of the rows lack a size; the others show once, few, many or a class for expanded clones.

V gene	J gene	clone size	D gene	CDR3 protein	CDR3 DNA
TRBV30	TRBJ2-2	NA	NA	CAWSVRLTTGELFF	TGTGCCTGGAGTGTACGTCTAACCACCGGGGAGCTGTTTTTT
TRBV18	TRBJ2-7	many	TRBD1	CASSHSDRDEQYF	TGTGCCAGCTCACACAGCGACAGGGACGAGCAGTACTTC
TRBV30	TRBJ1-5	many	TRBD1	CAWNMAGGGREPQHF	TGTGCCTGGAATATGGCGGGAGGGGGCAGAGAGCCCCAGCATTTT
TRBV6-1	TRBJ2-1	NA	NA	CASSEAYNEQFF	TGTGCCAGCAGTGAGGCCTACAATGAGCAGTTCTTC
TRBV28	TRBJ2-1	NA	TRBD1	CASSLAGQGSSYNEQFF	TGTGCCAGCAGTTTAGCGGGACAGGGGAGCTCCTACAATGAGCAGTTCTTC
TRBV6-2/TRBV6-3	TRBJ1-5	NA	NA	CASNRDGNQPQHF	TGTGCCAGCAATCGAGATGGCAATCAGCCCCAGCATTTT
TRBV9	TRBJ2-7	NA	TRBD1	CASSVTGQGAYEQYF	TGTGCCAGCAGCGTCACTGGACAGGGGGCTTACGAGCAGTACTTC
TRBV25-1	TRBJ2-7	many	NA	CASRGSSYEQYF	TGTGCCAGCAGGGGGTCTTCCTACGAGCAGTACTTC
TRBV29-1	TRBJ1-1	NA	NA	CSVVPGGTRTEAFF	TGCAGCGTTGTACCCGGGGGGACTCGTACTGAAGCTTTCTTT
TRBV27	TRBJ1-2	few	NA	CASSLLRGSGGYTF	TGTGCCAGCAGTTTATTACGGGGGTCAGGTGGCTACACCTTC
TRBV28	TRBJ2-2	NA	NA	CASSTFRQNTGELFF	TGTGCCAGCAGCACCTTTCGTCAGAACACCGGGGAGCTGTTTTTT
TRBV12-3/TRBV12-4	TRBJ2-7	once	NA	CASRALQAQENEQYF	TGTGCCAGCAGGGCCCTACAGGCCCAGGAGAACGAGCAGTACTTC
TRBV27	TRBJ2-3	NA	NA	CASTPGGAITDTQYF	TGTGCCAGCACCCCAGGGGGGGCGATCACAGATACGCAGTATTTT
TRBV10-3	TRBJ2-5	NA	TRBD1	CAISELGTGIQETQYF	TGTGCCATCAGTGAGTTGGGGACAGGGATTCAAGAGACCCAGTACTTC
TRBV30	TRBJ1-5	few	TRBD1	CAWQGGTKGVSGNQPQHF	TGTGCCTGGCAGGGGGGGACAAAGGGAGTGTCCGGCAATCAGCCCCAGCATTTT
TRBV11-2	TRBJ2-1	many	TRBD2	CASSLLAGRYNEQFF	TGTGCCAGCAGCTTACTAGCGGGAAGGTACAATGAGCAGTTCTTC
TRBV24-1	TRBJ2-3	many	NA	CATSGSQRVDTQYF	TGTGCCACCAGTGGATCACAGAGGGTAGATACGCAGTATTTT
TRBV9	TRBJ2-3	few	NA	CASSLYGSPDSDTQYF	TGTGCCAGCAGCCTCTACGGGAGTCCGGACTCAGATACGCAGTATTTT
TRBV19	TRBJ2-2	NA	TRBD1	CATSQGQGNTGELFF	TGTGCCACCAGCCAGGGACAGGGTAACACCGGGGAGCTGTTTTTT
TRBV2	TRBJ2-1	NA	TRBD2	CASSVLAGDREQFF	TGTGCCAGCAGTGTATTAGCGGGAGATCGTGAGCAGTTCTTC
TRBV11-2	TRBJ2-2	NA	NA	CASSFWTNRPGELFF	TGTGCCAGCAGCTTCTGGACCAACCGCCCCGGGGAGCTGTTTTTT
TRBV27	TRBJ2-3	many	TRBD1	CASSYLGTGGPDTQYF	TGTGCCAGCAGTTACCTCGGGACAGGGGGACCAGATACGCAGTATTTT
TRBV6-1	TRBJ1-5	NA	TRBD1	CASRPRGGPQHF	TGTGCCAGCAGACCCAGGGGGGGGCCCCAGCATTTT
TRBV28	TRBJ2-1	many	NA	CASSPHPPSYNEQFF	TGTGCCAGCAGCCCTCATCCCCCCTCCTACAATGAGCAGTTCTTC
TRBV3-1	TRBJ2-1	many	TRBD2	CASSPTRSGNEQFF	TGTGCCAGCAGCCCGACCCGTAGCGGGAATGAGCAGTTCTTC
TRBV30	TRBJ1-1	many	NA	CAWRLVTEAFF	TGTGCCTGGAGACTGGTCACTGAAGCTTTCTTT
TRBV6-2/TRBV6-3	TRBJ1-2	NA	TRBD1	CATGTGDGYTF	TGTGCCACCGGGACAGGGGATGGCTACACCTTC
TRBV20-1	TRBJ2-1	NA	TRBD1	CRTGQGWHEQFF	TGCAGGACGGGACAGGGTTGGCACGAGCAGTTCTTC
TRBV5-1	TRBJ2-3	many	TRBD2	CASSLGVGAGEDTQYF	TGCGCCAGCAGCTTGGGGGTCGGGGCGGGAGAGGATACGCAGTATTTT
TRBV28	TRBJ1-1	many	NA	CASSLSRWTEAFF	TGTGCCAGCAGTTTATCACGGTGGACTGAAGCTTTCTTT
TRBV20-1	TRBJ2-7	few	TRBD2	CSAREVTSGSYEQYF	TGCAGTGCTAGGGAGGTGACTAGCGGGAGTTACGAGCAGTACTTC
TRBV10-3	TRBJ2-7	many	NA	CAISSRVPYEQYF	TGTGCCATCAGCTCAAGAGTGCCCTACGAGCAGTACTTC
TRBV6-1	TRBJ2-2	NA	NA	CASQRWGTGELFF	TGTGCCAGCCAAAGGTGGGGCACCGGGGAGCTGTTTTTT
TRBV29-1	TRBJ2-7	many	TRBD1	CSVEGQSSYEQYF	TGCAGCGTTGAGGGACAGAGCTCCTACGAGCAGTACTTC
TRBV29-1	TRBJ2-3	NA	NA	CSVGVGGVDTQYF	TGCAGCGTTGGGGTCGGGGGCGTCGATACGCAGTATTTT
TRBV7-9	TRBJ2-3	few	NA	CASSWLGVSTDTQYF	TGTGCCAGCAGCTGGCTGGGAGTGAGCACAGATACGCAGTATTTT
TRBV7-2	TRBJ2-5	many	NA	CASSRVAVSETQYF	TGTGCCAGCAGCCGGGTGGCGGTTTCGGAGACCCAGTACTTC
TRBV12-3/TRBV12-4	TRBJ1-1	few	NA	CASSPTLRGDTEAFF	TGTGCCAGCAGTCCTACCCTCAGGGGAGACACTGAAGCTTTCTTT
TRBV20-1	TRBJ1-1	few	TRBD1	CSARVRTGGTEAFF	TGCAGTGCTAGAGTAAGGACAGGGGGCACTGAAGCTTTCTTT
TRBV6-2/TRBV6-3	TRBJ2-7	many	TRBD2	CASTHAGTSIDEQYF	TGTGCCAGCACCCACGCCGGGACTAGCATCGACGAGCAGTACTTC
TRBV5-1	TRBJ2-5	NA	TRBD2	CASRRTSGSGQETQYF	TGCGCCAGCAGAAGGACTAGCGGGAGCGGGCAAGAGACCCAGTACTTC
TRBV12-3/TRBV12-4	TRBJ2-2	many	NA	CASSPRGVNTGELFF	TGTGCCAGCAGCCCCCGTGGGGTGAACACCGGGGAGCTGTTTTTT
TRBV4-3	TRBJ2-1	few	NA	CASSQKGPKGATKYNEQFF	TGCGCCAGCAGCCAAAAGGGTCCCAAGGGCGCAACAAAATACAATGAGCAGTTCTTC
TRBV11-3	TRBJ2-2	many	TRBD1	CASSPGTGKTGELFF	TGTGCCAGCAGCCCCGGGACAGGGAAGACCGGGGAGCTGTTTTTT
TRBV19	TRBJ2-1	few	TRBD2	CASSRASGANNEQFF	TGTGCCAGTAGTCGTGCTAGCGGGGCCAACAATGAGCAGTTCTTC
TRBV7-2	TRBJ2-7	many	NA	CASSLAAGEQYF	TGTGCCAGCAGCTTAGCAGCGGGTGAGCAGTACTTC
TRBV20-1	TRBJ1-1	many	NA	CSAPPRGEAGTEAFF	TGCAGTGCCCCCCCACGGGGGGAAGCAGGCACTGAAGCTTTCTTT
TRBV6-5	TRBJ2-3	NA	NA	CASSYLRSSTDTQYF	TGTGCCAGCAGTTACCTGAGAAGTAGCACAGATACGCAGTATTTT
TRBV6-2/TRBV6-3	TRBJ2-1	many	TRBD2	CASRREGPGEQFF	TGTGCCAGCCGGCGGGAGGGCCCCGGTGAGCAGTTCTTC
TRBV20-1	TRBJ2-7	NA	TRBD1	CSARIQGYEQYF	TGCAGTGCTAGAATACAGGGGTACGAGCAGTACTTC
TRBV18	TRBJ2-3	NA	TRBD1	CASSPRILQGAGTDTQYF	TGTGCCAGCTCACCCCGGATCCTTCAGGGGGCTGGCACAGATACGCAGTATTTT
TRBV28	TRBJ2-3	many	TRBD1	CASSLTGTGYTDTQYF	TGTGCCAGCAGTTTGACCGGGACAGGGTACACAGATACGCAGTATTTT